This entry lists 20 T cell receptor beta chains sequenced from one sample in a study of T cell responses to AZD1222 COVID-19 vaccine. Here immunoSEQ multiplex PCR was the method, and the copy in TCRdb shows in-frame clones only, minus some. Among over 120,000 clones listed, roughly 90% were seen once. This specimen was peripheral blood, taken 28 days after the second dose of the MenACWY control vaccine. These receptors originate from an adult who received the MenACWY meningococcal vaccine as a control.

The chain employs TRBV5-1 and TRBJ1-6; D possibly corresponds to TRBD1 (6 bases). V lost 0 bases to trimming and J lost 10 bases, with 8 bases between them. CDR1 is SGHRS and CDR2 is YFSETQ in the germline V gene. The CDR3 totals 13 residues. CDR3 bases: TGCGCCAGCAGCTTGGGGCAGGGGTCACCCCTCCACTTT. Translation gives CASSLGQGSPLHF.

The chain links TRBV30 to TRBJ1-1, with D possibly matching TRBD1 (6 bases). Trimming removed 4 bases from V and 1 base from J, with 10 bases in between. The V gene's germline CDR1 is GTSNPN and CDR2 SVGIG (reference sequence). This CDR3 has 13 amino acids. For the CDR3, the DNA is TGTGCCTGGACGAAACAGGGGAACACTGAAGCTTTCTTT. Its protein is CAWTKQGNTEAFF.

The rearrangement uses TRBV7-2 and TRBJ1-6; D uncertain. This CDR3 has 13 residues. V was shortened by 2 bases and J by 10 bases, with 9 bases between the two germline ends. Germline V CDR1 and CDR2: SGHTA, FQGNSA. Here the CDR3 reads CASSLKGGSPLHF. CDR3 DNA: TGTGCCAGCAGCTTAAAGGGTGGATCACCCCTCCACTTT.

CDR3 region: CAISGGTGPTEAFF. CDR3 coding DNA: TGTGCCATCAGTGGCGGGACAGGGCCCACTGAAGCTTTCTTT. The J gene is TRBJ1-1, the V gene TRBV10-3, with 9 bases fitting TRBD1. Germline-derived CDR1 and CDR2 are ENHRY and SYGVKD. The CDR3 runs 14 residues. The J segment lost 4 bases and the V segment lost 4 bases, leaving 4 bases of the junction unmatched.

This clone has only one observation. V is TRBV4-3 and J is TRBJ2-1, with D unresolved. With 4 bases removed from V and 2 bases from J, the gap between germline ends came to 9 bases. The CDR3 spans 14 residues. Germline values: CDR1 LGHNA, CDR2 YSLEER. For the CDR3, the DNA is TGCGCCAGCAGCCGGCAGTCTACCTACAATGAGCAGTTCTTC. Its translation: CASSRQSTYNEQFF.

This chain joins TRBV4-2 and TRBJ2-2; no reliable D call. This CDR3 has 16 residues. Germline CDR1 is LGHNA and CDR2 is YNFKEQ. Trimming left V 0 bases short and J 5 bases short, with 13 bases between. CDR3 nucleotides: TGTGCCAGCAGCCAAGATCCGGGTACCGGTACCGGGGAGCTGTTTTTT. Amino acid sequence: CASSQDPGTGTGELFF.

The chain carries TRBV27 and TRBJ1-1; D is unclear. CDR1 is MNHEY, CDR2 SMNVEV, per germline (reference sequence). The CDR3 contains 13 residues. The V end was cut by 4 bases, the J end by 4 bases, with 10 bases between. The CDR3 region is CASSYAGGTEAFF. In DNA, the CDR3 is TGTGCCAGCAGTTATGCGGGTGGCACTGAAGCTTTCTTT.

The J gene is TRBJ1-1, the V gene TRBV5-1; 7 nucleotides agree with TRBD1. The J segment lost 3 bases and the V segment lost 1 base, leaving 9 bases of the junction unmatched. The CDR3 is 16 amino acids. Germline CDR1 is SGHRS and CDR2 is YFSETQ. The CDR3, as DNA: TGCGCCAGCAGCTTGTACAGGGGCCAAATTGACACTGAAGCTTTCTTT. As protein: CASSLYRGQIDTEAFF.

The rearrangement links TRBV19 to TRBJ2-5, with D hard to call. This CDR3 is 15 amino acids long. V was pared by 4 bases and J by 3 bases, with 15 bases between. Per germline, CDR1 LNHDA and CDR2 SQIVND (reference sequence). The chain's CDR3 is CASSTGIGPEETQYF. CDR3 coding DNA: TGTGCCAGTAGTACTGGCATCGGGCCGGAAGAGACCCAGTACTTC.

This clone was counted a few times. The genes are TRBV9 and TRBJ2-7; TRBD2 is a possible D gene (5 bases). The CDR3 totals 13 residues. CDR1 is SGDLS, CDR2 YYNGEE, per germline. Between the trimmed V and J ends, which lost 3 bases and 3 bases, there was a span of 10 bases. The CDR3 region has the DNA TGTGCCAGCAGCGCGGACTCTGGCTACGAGCAGTACTTC. The encoded protein is CASSADSGYEQYF.

The chain's CDR3 is CASSLEAGVGEKLFF. The CDR3 region has the DNA TGTGCCAGCAGCTTAGAGGCAGGGGTGGGCGAAAAACTGTTTTTT. The rearrangement joins TRBV7-9 to TRBJ1-4, with a possible D match to TRBD1 (6 bases). The germline V gene encodes CDR1 SEHNR and CDR2 FQNEAQ (reference sequence). V lost 1 base and J lost 8, with 14 bases in between. The length of the CDR3 is 15 residues.

The genes are TRBV4-1 and TRBJ1-2; D gene uncertain. The CDR3 covers 16 residues. The germline gives CDR1 MGHRA, CDR2 YSYEKL. Trimming shortened V by 4 bases and J by 8 bases, and 23 bases separated the two germline ends. CDR3 in DNA: TGCGCCAGCAGCCTCGCTGTCGGCCTGTTACAGCAGGGCTACACCTTC. Encoded protein: CASSLAVGLLQQGYTF.

The chain uses TRBV28 and TRBJ2-1, with 7 bases that match TRBD2. Germline-derived CDR1 and CDR2 are MDHEN and SYDVKM. The CDR3 covers 14 residues. The V gene end was trimmed by 6 bases and the J gene end by 7 bases; junction bases not matched to a gene: 9. In DNA, the CDR3 is TGTGCCAGCAGGTTGCGGGAGAAGGGAAATGAGCAGTTCTTC. Protein sequence: CASRLREKGNEQFF. Drawing the rest from reference TRBV28 and TRBJ2-1, the complete variable domain is DVKVTQSSRYLVKRTGEKVFLECVQDMDHENMFWYRQDPGLGLRLIYFSYDVKMKEKGDIPEGYSVSREKKERFSLILESASTNQTSMYLCASRLREKGNEQFFGPGTRLTVL.

CDR3 sequence (DNA): TGTGCCAGCTCACCTGGGACAGGGATCTTTAACTATGGCTACACCTTC. This translates into CASSPGTGIFNYGYTF. This chain connects TRBV18 to TRBJ1-2; 9 bases map to TRBD1. With 3 bases clipped from V and 1 base from J, the junction kept 6 bases outside the gene matches. This CDR3 is built from 16 residues. Looked up from germline, CDR1 is KGHSH and CDR2 is LQKENI. Supplemented by reference TRBV18 and TRBJ1-2, the full variable domain reads NAGVMQNPRHLVRRRGQEARLRCSPMKGHSHVYWYRQLPEEGLKFMVYLQKENIIDESGMPKERFSAEFPKEGPSILRIQQVVRGDSAAYFCASSPGTGIFNYGYTFGSGTRLTVV.

J is TRBJ1-2 and V is TRBV2; D is unclear. CDR3 length equals 13 residues. Germline CDR1 is SNHLY and CDR2 is FYNNEI. Between the trimmed V and J ends, which lost 7 bases and 4 bases, there was a span of 13 bases. CDR3 protein: CASMELKSYGYTF. The CDR3 DNA reads as TGTGCCAGCATGGAGTTGAAGTCCTATGGCTACACCTTC. The variable domain in full, with the rest retrieved from reference TRBV2 and TRBJ1-2, is EPEVTQTPSHQVTQMGQEVILRCVPISNHLYFYWYRQILGQKVEFLVSFYNNEISEKSEIFDDQFSVERPDGSNFTLKIRSTKLEDSAMYFCASMELKSYGYTFGSGTRLTVV.

This chain joins TRBV7-3 and TRBJ1-2, with a tentative D call TRBD1 (5 bases). The CDR3 covers 14 residues. In germline, CDR1 is SGHTA, CDR2 FQGTGA. The V end lost 2 bases, the J end lost 6 bases, and 13 bases lay between the germline ends. CDR3 sequence reads: CASSLSGSRNGYTF. The CDR3 DNA reads as TGTGCCAGCAGCTTATCAGGGTCGAGGAATGGCTACACCTTC.

The table lists this clone with a count of one. The chain combines TRBV28 with TRBJ1-2; D is uncertain. The germline CDR1 and CDR2 sequences are MDHEN and SYDVKM. Trimming shortened V by 8 bases and J by 4 bases, and 5 bases separated the two germline ends. The length of the CDR3 is 10 residues. The CDR3 DNA is TGTGCCAGCGGGGTCTATGGCTACACCTTC. Amino acids: CASGVYGYTF.

This CDR3 is CAWSVDDRAGGYTF. The CDR3 DNA reads as TGTGCCTGGAGTGTAGACGACAGGGCCGGTGGCTACACCTTC. The chain combines TRBV30 with TRBJ1-2, with 7 bases aligning to TRBD1. The CDR3 runs to 14 residues. The V and J ends lost 0 bases and 7 bases, in that order; junction bases with no gene match: 8. Germline values: CDR1 GTSNPN, CDR2 SVGIG (reference sequence).

This rearrangement joins TRBV5-1 to TRBJ1-1, with 7 bases fitting TRBD1. The ends lost 2 bases at V and 5 bases at J; junction bases unmatched: 6. CDR1 is SGHRS and CDR2 is YFSETQ in the germline V gene. The CDR3 sequence is 14 residues long. The CDR3 is CASSLFGTETEAFF. In DNA form, the CDR3 reads TGCGCCAGCAGCTTATTCGGGACAGAAACTGAAGCTTTCTTT.

The chain uses TRBV20-1 and TRBJ1-2; no definite D call. Trimming left V 5 bases short and J 6 bases short, with 4 bases between. Germline CDR1 DFQATT, CDR2 SNEGSKA (reference sequence). This CDR3 is 9 amino acids long. Here the CDR3 reads CSASHGYTF. Written as DNA, the CDR3 is TGCAGTGCTTCGCATGGCTACACCTTC.